The entry below describes one T cell receptor beta chain. The sample is drawn from a study of breast tumors, draining lymph nodes, adjacent tissues. Axillary draining lymph nodes of breast cancer patients supplied the node samples. Per germline, CDR1 LNHDA and CDR2 SQIVND (reference sequence). The germline V and J ends were trimmed by 4 bases and 1 base, with 10 bases remaining between them. This CDR3 comprises 14 residues. Each CDR3 protein is one row after TCRdb ran MiXCR on the multiplex PCR reads. Altogether over 250,000 distinct CDR3 sequences are present, roughly 31% being singletons, with the ten largest covering approximately 1%.

The TCR sequence derives from a female donor with breast cancer. Some clones in this sample may be carry-over from other donors' samples. Specimen: axillary lymph node tissue. The chain combines TRBV19 with TRBJ1-1, with D possibly being TRBD1 (5 bases). This chain's CDR3 is CASSTSGSNTEAFF. CDR3 nucleotides: TGTGCCAGTAGTACTTCAGGGTCGAACACTGAAGCTTTCTTT.